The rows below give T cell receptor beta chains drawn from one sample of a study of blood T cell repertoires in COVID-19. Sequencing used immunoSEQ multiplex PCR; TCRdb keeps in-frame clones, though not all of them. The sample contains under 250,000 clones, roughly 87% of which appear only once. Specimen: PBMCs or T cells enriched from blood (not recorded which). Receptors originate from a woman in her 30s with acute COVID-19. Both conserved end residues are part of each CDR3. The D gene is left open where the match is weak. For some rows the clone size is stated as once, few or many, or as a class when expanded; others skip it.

TGTGCCAGCAGCTTTTTCAGCGGAGATGACTATGGCTACACCTTC CASSFFSGDDYGYTF TRBJ1-2 . TRBV7-2 once
TGTGCCAGCAGCGTAGTGTCCCGGGATACCGGGGAGCTGTTTTTT CASSVVSRDTGELFF TRBJ2-2 . TRBV9 .
TGTGCCAGCAGGTTACAGGGCTTTGGCACTGAAGCTTTCTTT CASRLQGFGTEAFF TRBJ1-1 . TRBV7-9 .
TGTGCCAGCACCCAGGGAGGGAAGGGTACGCAGTATTTT CASTQGGKGTQYF TRBJ2-3 TRBD2 TRBV7-8 .
TGTGCCAGCAGCTTAGTTCCTAAAGTCAACTATGGCTACACCTTC CASSLVPKVNYGYTF TRBJ1-2 . TRBV7-8 .
TGTGCCAGCAGCTCCCGGACTGAAGCTTTCTTT CASSSRTEAFF TRBJ1-1 . TRBV11-3 .
TGTGCCAGCAGCTCCCGGACAGGTATCGACTCTGGAAACACCATATATTTT CASSSRTGIDSGNTIYF TRBJ1-3 TRBD1 TRBV7-9 once
TGCGCCAGCAGCTTGGGGGCTAGCGGGGGCGACACAGATACGCAGTATTTT CASSLGASGGDTDTQYF TRBJ2-3 TRBD2 TRBV5-1 .
TGCGCCAGCAGCCAAGATGGGGGGTATAACTATGGCTACACCTTC CASSQDGGYNYGYTF TRBJ1-2 . TRBV4-1 .
TGTGCCAGTAGCCTACAGGGAGCGATGACTGAAGCTTTCTTT CASSLQGAMTEAFF TRBJ1-1 . TRBV19 once
TGTGCCAGCAGTCTCACCGGGGAGCTGTTTTTT CASSLTGELFF TRBJ2-2 . TRBV7-9 .